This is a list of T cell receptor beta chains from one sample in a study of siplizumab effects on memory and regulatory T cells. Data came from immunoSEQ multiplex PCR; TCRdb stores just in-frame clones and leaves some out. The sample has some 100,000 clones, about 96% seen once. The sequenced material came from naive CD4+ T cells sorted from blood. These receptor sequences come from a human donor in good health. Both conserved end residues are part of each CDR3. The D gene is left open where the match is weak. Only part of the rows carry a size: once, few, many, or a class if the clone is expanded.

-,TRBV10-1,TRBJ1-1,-,CASNSGQWPEAFF,TGCGCCAGCAACTCCGGACAGTGGCCGGAAGCTTTCTTT
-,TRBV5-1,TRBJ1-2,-,CASSLGQATYGYTF,TGCGCCAGCAGCTTGGGACAGGCTACCTATGGCTACACCTTC
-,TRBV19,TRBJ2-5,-,CASTSKGLETQYF,TGTGCCAGTACCTCGAAGGGGCTGGAGACCCAGTACTTC
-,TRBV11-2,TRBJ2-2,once,CASSPMTGNTGELFF,TGTGCCAGCAGCCCCATGACAGGGAACACCGGGGAGCTGTTTTTT
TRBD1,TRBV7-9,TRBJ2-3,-,CASSFFSGRGIPGTQYF,TGTGCCAGCAGCTTTTTTTCCGGCAGGGGGATTCCGGGTACGCAGTATTTT
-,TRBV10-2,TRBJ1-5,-,CASSERQRDNQPQHF,TGCGCCAGCAGTGAGAGGCAAAGGGACAATCAGCCCCAGCATTTT
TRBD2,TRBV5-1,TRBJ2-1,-,CASSSPRTSGGNEQFF,TGCGCCAGCAGCTCACCAAGGACTAGCGGGGGTAATGAGCAGTTCTTC
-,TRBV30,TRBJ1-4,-,CAWSVLSTLGEKLFF,TGTGCCTGGAGTGTACTGAGTACTCTAGGTGAAAAACTGTTTTTT
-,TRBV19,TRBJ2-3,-,CASSKTRGDTQYF,TGTGCCAGTAGTAAGACTCGCGGCGATACGCAGTATTTT
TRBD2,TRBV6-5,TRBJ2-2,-,CATQGRGSSTGELFF,TGTGCCACCCAGGGCCGCGGGAGCAGCACCGGGGAGCTGTTTTTT
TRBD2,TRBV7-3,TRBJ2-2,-,CASSLGLAGGTGELFF,TGTGCCAGCAGCCTAGGACTAGCGGGGGGCACCGGGGAGCTGTTTTTT
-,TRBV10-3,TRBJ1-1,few,CAISGATATEAFF,TGTGCCATCAGTGGGGCGACAGCCACTGAAGCTTTCTTT
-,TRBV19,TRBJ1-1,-,CASSTQGVGTEAFF,TGTGCCAGTAGTACGCAGGGCGTGGGCACTGAAGCTTTCTTT
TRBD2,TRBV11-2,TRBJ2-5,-,CASSLEVWRGEETQYF,TGTGCCAGCAGCTTAGAAGTCTGGCGGGGGGAAGAGACCCAGTACTTC
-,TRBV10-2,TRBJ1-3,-,CASSDLGTRTSGNTIYF,TGCGCCAGCAGTGACTTGGGGACCCGCACCTCTGGAAACACCATATATTTT
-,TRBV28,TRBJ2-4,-,CASSLPGWAKNIQYF,TGTGCCAGCAGTTTACCGGGTTGGGCCAAAAACATTCAGTACTTC
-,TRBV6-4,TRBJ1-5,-,CASSDYAGQPQHF,TGTGCCAGCAGTGACTACGCTGGTCAGCCCCAGCATTTT
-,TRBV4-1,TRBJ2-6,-,CASSQGMTGANVLTF,TGCGCCAGCAGCCAAGGGATGACGGGGGCCAACGTCCTGACTTTC
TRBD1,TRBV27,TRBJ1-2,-,CASSATPDRAGYTF,TGTGCCAGCAGTGCTACACCGGACAGGGCCGGCTACACCTTC
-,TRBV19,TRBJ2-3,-,CASTRDSFIGYADTQYF,TGTGCCAGTACTAGAGACAGTTTTATCGGGTATGCAGATACGCAGTATTTT
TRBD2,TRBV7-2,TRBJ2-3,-,CASSPLAGAPSDTQYF,TGTGCCAGCAGCCCACTAGCGGGGGCCCCCAGTGATACGCAGTATTTT
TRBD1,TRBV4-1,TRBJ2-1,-,CASSQPTEGQGANEQFF,TGCGCCAGCAGCCAACCCACGGAGGGACAGGGGGCGAATGAGCAGTTCTTC
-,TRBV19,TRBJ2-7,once,CASSSRQYSYEQYF,TGTGCCAGTAGTAGCCGGCAGTACTCCTACGAGCAGTACTTC
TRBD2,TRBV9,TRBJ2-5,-,CASSLGGLAGYQETQYF,TGTGCCAGCAGCCTGGGGGGACTAGCGGGGTATCAAGAGACCCAGTACTTC
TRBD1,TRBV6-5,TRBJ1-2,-,CASSYSATGVGGYTF,TGTGCCAGCAGTTACTCGGCGACAGGGGTGGGCGGCTACACCTTC
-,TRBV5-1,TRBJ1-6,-,CASSLSRGFDSPLHF,TGCGCCAGCAGCTTGAGCAGAGGGTTTGATTCACCCCTCCACTTT
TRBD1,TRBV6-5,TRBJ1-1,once,CASSRTGGLNTEAFF,TGTGCCAGCAGTAGGACAGGGGGCCTGAACACTGAAGCTTTCTTT
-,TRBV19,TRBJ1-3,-,CASSPQSGNGNTIYF,TGTGCCAGTAGTCCCCAGAGCGGGAACGGAAACACCATATATTTT
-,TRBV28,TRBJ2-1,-,CASTRTMEQFF,TGTGCCAGCACCAGGACTATGGAGCAGTTCTTC
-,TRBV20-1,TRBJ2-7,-,CSASSYEQYF,TGCAGTGCCAGCTCCTACGAGCAGTACTTC
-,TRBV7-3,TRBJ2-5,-,CASSPVAQETQYF,TGTGCCAGCAGCCCCGTGGCGCAAGAGACCCAGTACTTC
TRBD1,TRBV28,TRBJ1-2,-,CASTTTGVGYTF,TGTGCCAGCACCACGACAGGGGTCGGCTACACCTTC
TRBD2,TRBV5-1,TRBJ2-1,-,CASSLVGGSYNEQFF,TGCGCCAGCAGCTTGGTCGGGGGGTCCTACAATGAGCAGTTCTTC
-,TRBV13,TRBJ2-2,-,CASSSGTHNTGELFF,TGTGCCAGCAGCTCAGGGACTCACAACACCGGGGAGCTGTTTTTT
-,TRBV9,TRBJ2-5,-,CASSPRGGETQYF,TGTGCCAGCAGCCCAAGAGGAGGGGAGACCCAGTACTTC
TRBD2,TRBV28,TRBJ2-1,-,CASSLRPGLAGGSHEQFF,TGTGCCAGCAGTTTACGTCCGGGACTAGCGGGGGGCAGTCATGAGCAGTTCTTC
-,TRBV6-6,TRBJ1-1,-,CASSLTGGGNTEAFF,TGTGCCAGCAGCCTCACCGGGGGGGGGAACACTGAAGCTTTCTTT
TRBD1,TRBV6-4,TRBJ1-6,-,CASRRAGDSNSPLHF,TGTGCCAGCAGGAGGGCTGGGGACAGTAATTCACCCCTCCACTTT
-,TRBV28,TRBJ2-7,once,CASSFSARESSYEQYF,TGTGCCAGCAGTTTTAGTGCGAGGGAGAGCTCCTACGAGCAGTACTTC
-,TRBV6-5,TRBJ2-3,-,CASRGATTSTDTQYF,TGTGCCAGCAGGGGGGCAACCACTAGCACAGATACGCAGTATTTT
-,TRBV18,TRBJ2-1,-,CASSLQGDFYNEQFF,TGTGCCAGCTCACTACAGGGAGATTTCTACAATGAGCAGTTCTTC
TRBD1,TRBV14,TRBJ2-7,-,CASSFRDRASYEQYF,TGTGCCAGCAGCTTCCGGGACAGGGCTTCCTACGAGCAGTACTTC
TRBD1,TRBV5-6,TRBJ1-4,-,CASSLGEDRGEKLFF,TGTGCCAGCAGCTTGGGAGAAGACAGGGGAGAAAAACTGTTTTTT